This T cell receptor beta chain was recorded in a study of blood T cell repertoires in COVID-19. Assay used: immunoSEQ multiplex PCR; TCRdb lists only in-frame clones, some missing. The table shows under 500,000 clones, with 75% to 90% occurring only once. The CDR3 covers 14 residues. V dropped 1 base and J dropped 9 bases, with 10 bases sitting between them. The V gene's germline CDR1 is MGHDK and CDR2 SYGVNS. This TCR derives from a woman in her 30s with acute or convalescent COVID-19. The V call is TRBV25-1, the J call TRBJ1-6; tentative D call: TRBD1 (5 bases). The sequencing sample was made of peripheral blood. CDR3 protein: CASSESGRGSPLHF. CDR3 in DNA: TGTGCCAGCAGTGAATCAGGGCGAGGTTCACCCCTCCACTTT.